This is a list of T cell receptor beta chains from one sample in a study of blood T cell repertoires in COVID-19. Clones were sequenced by immunoSEQ multiplex PCR, and TCRdb holds only the in-frame ones, with some missing. The data hold about 170,000 clones, with approximately 91% observed a single time. Sequencing was done on a sample of PBMCs or T cells enriched from blood (not recorded which). These receptors came from a woman between 18 and 29 years old who had recovered from COVID-19. Each CDR3 is given with its conserved first and last residue. The order of the fields is J gene, clone size, V gene, D gene, CDR3 DNA, CDR3 protein. The D gene is left open where the match is weak. A clone size is listed for some rows: how often the clone was seen (once, few, many), or a class if it is expanded.

TRBJ1-5	.	TRBV2	.	TGTGCCAGCAGTTCGGACAGTAGCAATCAGCCCCAGCATTTT	CASSSDSSNQPQHF
TRBJ1-1	.	TRBV6-1	TRBD1	TGTGCCAGCAGTGAAGGAACAGGGGCTTGGAACGCTGAAGCTTTCTTT	CASSEGTGAWNAEAFF
TRBJ2-7	.	TRBV3-1/TRBV3-2	.	TGTGCCAGCAGCCAAGTTCGGGAGTCCTACGAGCAGTACTTC	CASSQVRESYEQYF
TRBJ2-7	.	TRBV5-6	TRBD2	TGTGCCAGCAGCGTAGGACTAGCGGGACGTTCCCGAGGACCCTACGAGCAGTACTTC	CASSVGLAGRSRGPYEQYF
TRBJ2-3	.	TRBV4-3	TRBD2	TGCGCCAGCAGCCAAGAAATGGGCGGGAGAGTATTAGATACGCAGTATTTT	CASSQEMGGRVLDTQYF
TRBJ2-1	few	TRBV27	TRBD2	TGTGCCAGCAGTTTCCCCGGGACTAGCGGGAGAAATGAGCAGTTCTTC	CASSFPGTSGRNEQFF
TRBJ2-7	.	TRBV5-1	.	TGCGCCAGCAGCTTGGCCAACGAGCAGTACTTC	CASSLANEQYF
TRBJ2-3	once	TRBV5-1	.	TGCGCCAGCAGCAGGACATCCTCAGGGTTTCGCACAGATACGCAGTATTTT	CASSRTSSGFRTDTQYF
TRBJ2-5	.	TRBV6-5	TRBD2	TGTGCCAGCGGATGGTCGATAGCGGGAAGAGAGACCCAGTACTTC	CASGWSIAGRETQYF
TRBJ2-1	.	TRBV7-3	.	TGTGCCAGCAGCCCTCTAGGTGGCGGCTCCTACAATGAGCAGTTCTTC	CASSPLGGGSYNEQFF
TRBJ2-1	.	TRBV9	.	TGTGCCAGCAGCGTTCAAACGGGAATATCCTACAATGAGCAGTTCTTC	CASSVQTGISYNEQFF
TRBJ1-4	.	TRBV4-1	.	TGCGCCAGCAGCCAAGGCAGGTCAGGGAACCATGAAAAACTGTTTTTT	CASSQGRSGNHEKLFF
TRBJ1-2	.	TRBV30	.	TGTGCCTGGAACCCAGGGAACTATGGCTACACCTTC	CAWNPGNYGYTF
TRBJ2-5	.	TRBV13	.	TGTGCCAGCAGCTCCCGGCTAGTAGGGGAACAAGAGACCCAGTACTTC	CASSSRLVGEQETQYF
TRBJ2-5	.	TRBV10-3	.	TGTGCCATCAGTGACTTGGGGGGTAGGCAAGAGACCCAGTACTTC	CAISDLGGRQETQYF
TRBJ2-3	.	TRBV30	.	TGTGCCTGGAGTGTACTAGGCGGAGATACGCAGTATTTT	CAWSVLGGDTQYF
TRBJ1-5	.	TRBV5-4	.	TGTGCCAGCACCCCGACAGACAATCAGCCCCAGCATTTT	CASTPTDNQPQHF
TRBJ1-1	.	TRBV27	.	TGTGCCAGCAGTTATTCGACGGGTGAAGCTTTCTTT	CASSYSTGEAFF
TRBJ2-7	.	TRBV6-1	.	TGTGCCAGCAGTGATTTCGGACAGCTCTCCTACGAGCAGTACTTC	CASSDFGQLSYEQYF
TRBJ1-5	.	TRBV4-3	.	TGCGCCAGCAGCCAAGATCGGGGGGGAGGTCAGCCCCAGCATTTT	CASSQDRGGGQPQHF
TRBJ2-7	.	TRBV29-1	.	TGCAGCGTTGCGGTCGCTTACGAGCAGTACTTC	CSVAVAYEQYF
TRBJ2-3	once	TRBV5-1	TRBD2	TGCGCCAGCAGCTTTAGCGGGTCGGCGGCAGATACGCAGTATTTT	CASSFSGSAADTQYF
TRBJ2-7	.	TRBV13	.	TGTGCCAGCAGCTTAGTAGCCGAGGGCGGCTACGAGCAGTACTTC	CASSLVAEGGYEQYF
TRBJ1-1	.	TRBV18	.	TGTGCCAGCTCACCACCCGGTAAGAACACTGAAGCTTTCTTT	CASSPPGKNTEAFF
TRBJ2-1	.	TRBV10-3	TRBD2	TGTGCCATCAGTGAGTCGGGGTCTAGCGGGAGTCATGAGCAGTTCTTC	CAISESGSSGSHEQFF
TRBJ1-2	once	TRBV2	.	TGTGCCAGCAGTTGGGACAAGCGGAATGGCTACACCTTC	CASSWDKRNGYTF
TRBJ1-5	.	TRBV2	.	TGTGCCAGCAGCGACATATCCTTCAATCAGCCCCAGCATTTT	CASSDISFNQPQHF
TRBJ2-1	.	TRBV19	.	TGTGCCAGTACAAGAACACTGGGCGATAGACCCTACAATGAGCAGTTCTTC	CASTRTLGDRPYNEQFF
TRBJ2-1	.	TRBV12-5	.	TGTGCTAGCTCTGAGACTAGATACAATGAGCAGTTCTTC	CASSETRYNEQFF
TRBJ2-1	.	TRBV24-1	TRBD2	TGTGCCACCAGTGACCCCAGGCCTGCGGGAGGGGGGAATGAGCAGTTCTTC	CATSDPRPAGGGNEQFF
TRBJ2-1	.	TRBV11-2	.	TGTGCCAGCAGCTCCCATCCAAGGGGGAGCTCCTACAATGAGCAGTTCTTC	CASSSHPRGSSYNEQFF
TRBJ2-7	.	TRBV5-1	TRBD2	TGCGCCAGCAGCGGGGGGACTAGCGGGAGTTACGAGCAGTACTTC	CASSGGTSGSYEQYF
TRBJ2-7	.	TRBV28	TRBD1	TGTGCCAGCATCCCGGGACAGGGAGGTAACGAGCAGTACTTC	CASIPGQGGNEQYF
TRBJ2-6	.	TRBV6-1	TRBD1	TGTGCCAGCAGTGAAGGACAGGGATCTGGGGCCAACGTCCTGACTTTC	CASSEGQGSGANVLTF
TRBJ1-5	.	TRBV2	.	TGTGCCAGCAGTGAGTTCGTCGGCAGGGATGCGAATCAGCCCCAGCATTTT	CASSEFVGRDANQPQHF